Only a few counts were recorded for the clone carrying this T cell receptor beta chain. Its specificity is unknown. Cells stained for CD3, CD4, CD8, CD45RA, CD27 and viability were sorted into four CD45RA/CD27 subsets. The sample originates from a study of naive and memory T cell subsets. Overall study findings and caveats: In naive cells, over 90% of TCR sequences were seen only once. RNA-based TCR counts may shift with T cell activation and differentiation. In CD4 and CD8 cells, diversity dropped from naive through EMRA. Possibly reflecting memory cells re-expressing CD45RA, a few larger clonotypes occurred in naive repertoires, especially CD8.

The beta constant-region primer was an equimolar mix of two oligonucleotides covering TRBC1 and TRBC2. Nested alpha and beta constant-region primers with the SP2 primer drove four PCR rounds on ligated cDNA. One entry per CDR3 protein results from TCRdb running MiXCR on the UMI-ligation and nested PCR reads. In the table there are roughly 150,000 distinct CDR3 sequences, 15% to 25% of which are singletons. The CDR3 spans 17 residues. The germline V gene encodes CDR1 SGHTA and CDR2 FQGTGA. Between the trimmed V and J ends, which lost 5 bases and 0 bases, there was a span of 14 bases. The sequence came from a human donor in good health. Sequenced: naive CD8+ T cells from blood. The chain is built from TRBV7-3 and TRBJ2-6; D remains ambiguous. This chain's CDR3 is CASSPVSSTSGANVLTF. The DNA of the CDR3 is TGTGCCAGCAGCCCGGTCTCGAGCACCTCTGGGGCCAACGTCCTGACTTTC.